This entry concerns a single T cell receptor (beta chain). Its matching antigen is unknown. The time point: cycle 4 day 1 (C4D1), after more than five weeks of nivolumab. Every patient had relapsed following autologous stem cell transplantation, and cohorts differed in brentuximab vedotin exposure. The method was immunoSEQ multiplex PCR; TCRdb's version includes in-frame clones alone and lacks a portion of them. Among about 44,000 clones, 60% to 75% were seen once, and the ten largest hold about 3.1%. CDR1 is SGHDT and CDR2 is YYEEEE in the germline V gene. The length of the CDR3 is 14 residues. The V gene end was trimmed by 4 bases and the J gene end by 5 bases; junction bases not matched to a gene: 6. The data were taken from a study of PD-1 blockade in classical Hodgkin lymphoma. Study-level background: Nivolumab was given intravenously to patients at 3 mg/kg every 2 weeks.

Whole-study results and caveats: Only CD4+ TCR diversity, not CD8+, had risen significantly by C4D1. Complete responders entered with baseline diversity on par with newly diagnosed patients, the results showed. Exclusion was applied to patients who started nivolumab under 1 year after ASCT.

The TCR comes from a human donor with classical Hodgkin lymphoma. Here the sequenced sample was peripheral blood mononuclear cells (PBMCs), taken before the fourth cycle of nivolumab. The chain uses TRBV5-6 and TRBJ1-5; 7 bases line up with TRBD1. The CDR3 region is CASSLGDSYQPQHF. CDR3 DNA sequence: TGTGCCAGCAGCCTAGGGGACAGCTATCAGCCCCAGCATTTT.